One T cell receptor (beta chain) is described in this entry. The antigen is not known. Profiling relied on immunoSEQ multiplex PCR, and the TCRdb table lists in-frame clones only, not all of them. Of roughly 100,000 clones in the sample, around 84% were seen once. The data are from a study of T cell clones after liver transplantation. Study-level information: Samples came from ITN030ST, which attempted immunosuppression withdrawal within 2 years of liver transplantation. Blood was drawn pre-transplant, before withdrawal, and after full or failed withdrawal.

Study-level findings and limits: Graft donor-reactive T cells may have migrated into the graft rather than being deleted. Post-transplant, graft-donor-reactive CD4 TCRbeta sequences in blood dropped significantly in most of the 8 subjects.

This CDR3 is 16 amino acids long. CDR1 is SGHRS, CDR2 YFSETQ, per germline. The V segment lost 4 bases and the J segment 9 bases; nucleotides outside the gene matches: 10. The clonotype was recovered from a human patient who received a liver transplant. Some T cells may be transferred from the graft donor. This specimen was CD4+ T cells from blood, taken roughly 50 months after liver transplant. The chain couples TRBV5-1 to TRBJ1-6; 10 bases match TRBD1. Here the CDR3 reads CASSPRDRGTGSPLHF. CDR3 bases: TGCGCCAGCAGCCCCCGGGACAGGGGAACAGGTTCACCCCTCCACTTT.